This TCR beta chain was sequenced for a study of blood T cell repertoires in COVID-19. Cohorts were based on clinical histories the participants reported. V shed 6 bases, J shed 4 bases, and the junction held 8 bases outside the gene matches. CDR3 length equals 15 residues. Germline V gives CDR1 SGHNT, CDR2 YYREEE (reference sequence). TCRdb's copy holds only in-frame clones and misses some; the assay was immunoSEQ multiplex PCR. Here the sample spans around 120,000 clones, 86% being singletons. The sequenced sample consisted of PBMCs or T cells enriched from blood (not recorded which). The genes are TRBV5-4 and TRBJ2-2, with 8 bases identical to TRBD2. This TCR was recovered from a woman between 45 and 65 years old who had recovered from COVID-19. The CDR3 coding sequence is TGTGCCAGCACCTCAGGCGGGGGGCGCACCGGGGAGCTGTTTTTT. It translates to CASTSGGGRTGELFF.